This T cell receptor beta chain was observed in a study of shared clonotypes between healthy human individuals. Findings and limits, study-wide: When compared with the clonotypes that were shared by all four sorted-subset donors, the non-shared clonotypes turned out to have lower generation probabilities. Across subsets, estimated richness was generally greater for naive than for memory populations.

With regard to this clone: Antigen specificity is unknown.

There were no recent acute infections or vaccinations among the donors, who were healthy HIV-negative adults. Germline assignment: CDR1 LNHDA and CDR2 SQIVND (reference sequence). This CDR3 region has 17 residues. The V gene end was trimmed by 4 bases and the J gene end by 4 bases; junction bases not matched to a gene: 12. Assay used: immunoSEQ multiplex PCR; TCRdb lists only in-frame clones, some missing. Here the sample spans under 2,500,000 clones, approximately 94% being singletons. This receptor was obtained from a young man in good health. The chain carries TRBV19 and TRBJ2-2; 7 bases line up with TRBD2. The specimen was naive CD4+ T cells sorted from blood. Subset reported: CD45RA+ positively selected. CDR3 DNA: TGTGCCAGTAGTACCCGAGAAGCGGTAGCGGGCACCGGGGAGCTGTTTTTT. Protein product: CASSTREAVAGTGELFF.